This T cell receptor (beta chain) was recovered during a study of blood T cell repertoires in COVID-19. Study summary: Whether acute or convalescent, the COVID-19 samples came from the United States, Italy and Spain. T cells, B-cell-depleted T cells, or PBMCs provided the cDNA or gDNA that served as material.

The V gene's germline CDR1 is MNHNS and CDR2 SASEGT. This CDR3 contains 13 residues. V trimming: 5 bases; J trimming: 4 bases; junction bases outside the gene matches: 4. Authors' data handling: Amplification from reference gene primers served as the basis for estimated nucleated cell counts. TCRdb keeps only in-frame clones here, not all; method: immunoSEQ multiplex PCR. V and J calls and clone size come straight from that table; D and trimming were deduced from the DNA. The repertoire holds some 60,000 clones, with approximately 90% as singletons. The V and J genes are TRBV6-1 and TRBJ2-5; 7 positions agree with TRBD2. Sequencing was performed on peripheral blood. The sequence came from a human donor in a cohort sampled during active COVID-19. CDR3 sequence reads: CASSWGGVETQYF. The CDR3 DNA is TGTGCCAGCAGTTGGGGGGGAGTAGAGACCCAGTACTTC.